The 13 T cell receptor beta chains below were found in one sample sequenced in a study of Graves' ophthalmopathy and Graves' hyperthyroidism. RNA transcripts provided the template for amplifying TCR beta CDR3 regions. Second-round multiplex PCR followed a first-round RT-PCR using HTBI primers. TCRdb passed the multiplex PCR reads through MiXCR, listing each CDR3 protein once. Seen here are some 250,000 distinct CDR3 sequences, less than 55% observed once, and the top ten hold less than 50%. Sequences were obtained from peripheral blood. All receptors come from an adult man with Graves' ophthalmopathy.

The chain is built from TRBV2 and TRBJ2-5; D gene uncertain. Trimming left V 5 bases short and J 4 bases short, with 5 bases between. Germline V gene data show CDR1 as SNHLY and CDR2 as FYNNEI. The CDR3 spans 11 residues. The CDR3 DNA reads as TGTGCCAGCAGTCCCACAGAGACCCAGTACTTC. As protein: CASSPTETQYF.

In its sample, this clonotype was seen a few times. The rearrangement joins TRBV12-5 to TRBJ2-5; perhaps TRBD1 as D (6 bases). Germline CDR1 and CDR2: LGHNT and FRNRAP. This CDR3 region has 13 residues. With 8 bases removed from V and 1 base from J, the gap between germline ends came to 11 bases. CDR3 in amino acids: CASTRDTQETQYF. As DNA, the CDR3 is TGTGCTAGTACCAGGGACACCCAAGAGACCCAGTACTTC. Using reference TRBV12-5 and TRBJ2-5 for the parts outside the CDR3, the full variable domain is DARVTQTPRHKVTEMGQEVTMRCQPILGHNTVFWYRQTMMQGLELLAYFRNRAPLDDSGMPKDRFSAEMPDATLATLKIQPSEPRDSAVYFCASTRDTQETQYFGPGTRLLVL.

This clonotype was detected only a few times. This chain joins TRBV14 and TRBJ1-1; TRBD1 might be the D (5 bases). The CDR3 runs to 14 residues. CDR1 and CDR2 (germline): SGHDN, FVKESK. The V end was cut by 2 bases, the J end by 1 base, with 8 bases between. CDR3 in DNA: TGTGCCAGCAGCCAATGGGACCAGAACACTGAAGCTTTCTTT. Translation gives CASSQWDQNTEAFF.

The chain carries TRBV5-4 and TRBJ1-1, with D unresolved. The germline CDR1 and CDR2 sequences are SGHNT and YYREEE (reference sequence). The V end lost 9 bases, the J end lost 0 bases, and 12 bases lay between the germline ends. This CDR3 is 13 amino acids long. CDR3 in DNA: TGTGCCACATATCGGATCATGAACACTGAAGCTTTCTTT. Translation: CATYRIMNTEAFF.

CDR3 loop: CASGRDRPYGYTF. The CDR3 DNA sequence: TGTGCCAGCGGAAGGGACAGGCCCTATGGCTACACCTTC. The rearrangement links TRBV12-3 or TRBV12-4 to TRBJ1-2, with 8 bases matching TRBD1. The CDR3 spans 13 residues. With V trimmed by 8 bases and J by 4 bases, 6 bases remained unmatched.

V is TRBV29-1 and J is TRBJ2-5; 16 positions agree with TRBD2. The CDR3 consists of 16 residues. Germline V CDR1 and CDR2: SQVTM, ANQGSEA. Losses at the gene ends were 8 bases for V and 4 bases for J; bases not matched to a gene: 10. The CDR3 nucleotides are TGCAGCAGCGAGGCGGGACTAGCGGGGGGGGTAGAGACCCAGTACTTC. Translating gives CSSEAGLAGGVETQYF. Full variable domain (outside the CDR3, taken from reference TRBV29-1 and TRBJ2-5): SAVISQKPSRDICQRGTSLTIQCQVDSQVTMMFWYRQQPGQSLTLIATANQGSEATYESGFVIDKFPISRPNLTFSTLTVSNMSPEDSSIYLCSSEAGLAGGVETQYFGPGTRLLVL.

The sample holds many counts of this clonotype. The chain has TRBV29-1 and TRBJ1-2; D perhaps matches TRBD1 (5 bases). The CDR3 extends over 13 amino acids. Germline loops: CDR1 SQVTM, CDR2 ANQGSEA. V dropped 6 bases and J dropped 2 bases, with 13 bases sitting between them. CDR3 sequence: CSVPSGGNYGYTF. The CDR3 nucleotides are TGCAGCGTCCCGAGCGGGGGAAACTATGGCTACACCTTC.

This chain uses TRBV10-3 with TRBJ1-5, with D perhaps TRBD1 (6 bases). V lost 10 bases and J lost 8, with 18 bases in between. The CDR3 extends over 13 amino acids. The germline gives CDR1 ENHRY, CDR2 SYGVKD. The CDR3 loop reads CASSAGASKPQHF. CDR3 in DNA: TGTGCCAGCAGCGCAGGGGCCAGCAAGCCCCAGCATTTT.

In this sample, this clonotype turned up many times. V gene TRBV7-9 combines with J gene TRBJ1-1, with D unresolved. CDR1 SEHNR and CDR2 FQNEAQ come from the germline V gene (reference sequence). The CDR3 totals 14 residues. V shed 3 bases and J shed 5 bases, with 13 bases lying between them. In nucleotides, the CDR3 is TGTGCCAGCAGCTTCCGGCCCGTTGGGACTGAAGCTTTCTTT. Encoded protein: CASSFRPVGTEAFF.

The chain combines TRBV10-3 with TRBJ1-2; TRBD1 aligns across 9 bases. Germline trimming cut 10 bases from V and 2 bases from J; bases unmatched to any gene: 17. CDR1 ENHRY and CDR2 SYGVKD come from the germline V gene. The CDR3 has 17 amino acids. CDR3 nucleotide sequence: TGTGCCAGCACCCTCTACGGGGACAGGGCACAGAACTATGGCTACACCTTC. Its protein is CASTLYGDRAQNYGYTF.

The CDR3 nucleotides read TGTGCCAGCAGAGCGTCCAACAATGAGCAGTTCTTC. Its translation is CASRASNNEQFF. The chain has TRBV5-8 and TRBJ2-5; D is unclear. The better agreement between TRBJ2-1 and the DNA end casts doubt on the J call. Germline-derived CDR1 and CDR2 are SGHTS and YDEGEE. The CDR3 has 12 amino acids.

This clonotype has only a few counts. The genes are TRBV29-1 and TRBJ1-1; D is ambiguous. Germline V CDR1 and CDR2: SQVTM, ANQGSEA. CDR3 length equals 12 residues. V shed 3 bases and J shed 0 bases, with 5 bases lying between them. CDR3 residues: CSVESVNTEAFF. CDR3 coding DNA: TGCAGCGTTGAGTCGGTGAACACTGAAGCTTTCTTT. Full variable domain (missing parts from reference TRBV29-1 and TRBJ1-1): SAVISQKPSRDICQRGTSLTIQCQVDSQVTMMFWYRQQPGQSLTLIATANQGSEATYESGFVIDKFPISRPNLTFSTLTVSNMSPEDSSIYLCSVESVNTEAFFGQGTRLTVV.

This clonotype showed up just a few times. This chain connects TRBV19 to TRBJ1-1, with 7 bases aligning to TRBD1. The CDR3 sequence is 14 residues long. V lost 9 bases to trimming and J lost 0 bases; unmatched junction nucleotides: 7. CDR1 is LNHDA, CDR2 SQIVND, per germline (reference sequence). CDR3 region: CASRYRGVNTEAFF. The CDR3, as DNA: TGTGCCAGCAGGTACAGGGGAGTGAACACTGAAGCTTTCTTT. Looking up the rest from reference TRBV19 and TRBJ1-1 gives the full variable domain: DGGITQSPKYLFRKEGQNVTLSCEQNLNHDAMYWYRQDPGQGLRLIYYSQIVNDFQKGDIAEGYSVSREKKESFPLTVTSAQKNPTAFYLCASRYRGVNTEAFFGQGTRLTVV.